These 10 T cell receptor beta chains were all obtained from the same sample, sequenced in a study of T-cell memory formation after mild COVID-19. TCRdb independently ran MiXCR on the 5' RACE reads; one entry per CDR3 protein. The data contain roughly 220,000 distinct CDR3 sequences, 7.5% to 10% of them singletons. Input material: PBMCs or a T cell subset sorted from them (not recorded which). These receptors were taken from a man aged 18-30 years who had mild COVID-19 (a few samples of this study predate the infection). Cell type and time point are not known.

This chain connects TRBV11-1 to TRBJ1-2, with TRBD1 identical over 7 bases. J was trimmed by 2 bases and V by 5 bases; bases with no gene match: 8. The CDR3 runs to 15 residues. Germline-derived CDR1 and CDR2 are SGHAT and FQDESV (reference sequence). The CDR3 spells CASSRQATGNYGYTF. The CDR3 nucleotides read TGTGCCAGCAGCCGACAGGCGACAGGGAACTATGGCTACACCTTC.

The V call is TRBV6-1, the J call TRBJ2-7, with a weak D call TRBD1 (5 bases). The V gene's germline CDR1 is MNHNS and CDR2 SASEGT. V lost 6 bases to trimming and J lost 1 base, with 13 bases between them. The CDR3 runs to 14 residues. CDR3 bases: TGTGCCAGCAGCTACAGGAGTCCATCCTACGAGCAGTACGTC. As protein: CASSYRSPSYEQYV.

The V and J genes are TRBV28 and TRBJ2-2; D possibly corresponds to TRBD2 (6 bases). V gave up 8 bases and J gave up 6 bases, with 10 bases separating them. This CDR3 region has 12 residues. Per the germline V gene, CDR1 is MDHEN and CDR2 is SYDVKM. DNA of the CDR3: TGTGCCAGCGGAGGGGAGCCCGGGGAGCTGTTTTTT. The encoded protein is CASGGEPGELFF. The complete variable domain, with remaining parts taken from reference TRBV28 and TRBJ2-2, reads DVKVTQSSRYLVKRTGEKVFLECVQDMDHENMFWYRQDPGLGLRLIYFSYDVKMKEKGDIPEGYSVSREKKERFSLILESASTNQTSMYLCASGGEPGELFFGEGSRLTVL.

This clonotype occurred many times. This sequence joins TRBV24-1 and TRBJ2-2; D remains ambiguous. CDR1 is KGHDR, CDR2 SFDVKD, per germline. The CDR3 sequence is 17 residues long. V was clipped by 0 bases and J by 6 bases, with 16 bases between them. The DNA of the CDR3 is TGTGCCACCAGTGATTTGCAAGGTCGGCCTGAAGCCGGGGAGCTGTTTTTT. Its protein product is CATSDLQGRPEAGELFF.

This clonotype showed up many times. This sequence joins TRBV5-1 and TRBJ2-1; 10 nucleotides align to TRBD2. CDR1 and CDR2 (germline): SGHRS, YFSETQ. The CDR3 loop spans 14 amino acids. The V segment lost 0 bases and the J segment 6 bases; nucleotides outside the gene matches: 0. The CDR3 is CASSLGTSGNEQFF. CDR3 coding DNA: TGCGCCAGCAGCTTGGGGACTAGCGGCAATGAGCAGTTCTTC.

This clonotype was seen a handful of times. The chain carries TRBV12-3 or TRBV12-4 and TRBJ1-5; TRBD1 might be the D (5 bases). The V and J ends lost 1 base and 3 bases respectively, with 10 bases between them. The CDR3 has 15 amino acids. CDR3 protein: CASSLGGTVNQPQHF. The CDR3 coding sequence is TGTGCCAGCAGTTTAGGGGGGACGGTCAATCAGCCCCAGCATTTT.

This clonotype came up a few times. V is TRBV20-1 and J is TRBJ2-1; D is possibly TRBD1 or TRBD2 (6 bases each). In germline, CDR1 is DFQATT, CDR2 SNEGSKA (reference sequence). V was shortened by 3 bases and J by 9 bases, with 21 bases between the two germline ends. The CDR3 is 15 amino acids. This CDR3 reads CSASQSYLRGGEQFF. The CDR3 DNA reads TGCAGTGCTAGCCAATCTTACCTCAGGGGAGGTGAGCAGTTCTTC.

This rearrangement joins TRBV12-3 or TRBV12-4 to TRBJ1-1, with D tentatively TRBD1 (6 bases). V shed 6 bases and J shed 7 bases, with 15 bases lying between them. CDR3 length: 13 residues. The CDR3 nucleotides read TGTGCCAGCAGCCAACTGACAGGTTTTGAAGCTTTCTTT. The encoded protein is CASSQLTGFEAFF.

This chain connects TRBV20-1 to TRBJ1-2, with D uncertain. In germline, CDR1 is DFQATT, CDR2 SNEGSKA (reference sequence). This CDR3 has 10 residues. V shed 4 bases and J shed 4 bases, with 4 bases lying between them. The DNA of the CDR3 is TGCAGTGCTAACAGCTATGGCTACACCTTC. Translated: CSANSYGYTF.

The rearrangement links TRBV2 to TRBJ1-4; D not certain. The V end was cut by 6 bases, the J end by 5 bases, with 13 bases between. The V gene's germline CDR1 is SNHLY and CDR2 FYNNEI. The CDR3 consists of 14 residues. CDR3 in amino acids: CASSYTYANEKLFF. The CDR3 DNA follows: TGTGCCAGCAGCTACACCTATGCCAATGAAAAACTGTTTTTT.